This T cell receptor beta chain was identified during a study of control samples from healthy donors and cancer patients. Method: immunoSEQ multiplex PCR; TCRdb's copy keeps in-frame clones and lacks some. The sample lists 70,000 to 75,000 clones; more than 85% were seen once. The CDR3 extends over 14 amino acids. CDR1 and CDR2 (germline): WSHSY, SAAADI. Trimming pared 4 bases from V and 0 bases from J, leaving 8 bases between. The source is a woman in her fifties or sixties in good health. Material: blood. The chain employs TRBV10-2 and TRBJ2-3; a weak D match, TRBD1 (6 bases). CDR3 DNA sequence: TGCGCCAGCAGTGGACAGGTTAGCACAGATACGCAGTATTTT. Translating it yields CASSGQVSTDTQYF.